The 10 T cell receptor beta chains in this list originate from one sample, sequenced in a study of regulatory dendritic cells for organ transplantation. Sequenced by immunoSEQ multiplex PCR; TCRdb stores in-frame clones only, minus some. The table shows approximately 19,000 clones, with about 70% occurring only once. Sequencing was done on a sample of memory CD4+ T cells from blood. Subset noted: CD45RO+ memory T cells. The receptor source for this set is a human donor in good health.

The chain couples TRBV7-9 to TRBJ1-6, with TRBD1 matching over 7 bases. The CDR3 contains 16 residues. Unmatched junction bases numbered 7, after V lost 8 bases and J lost 0 bases. Germline CDR1 SEHNR, CDR2 FQNEAQ (reference sequence). CDR3 nucleotides: TGTGCCAGCCCGAGACAGGGAAGCTCCTATAATTCACCCCTCCACTTT. This gives the protein CASPRQGSSYNSPLHF.

The chain recombines TRBV6-1 with TRBJ2-7; 7 bases are shared with TRBD1. Germline CDR1 is MNHNS and CDR2 is SASEGT. V lost 6 bases and J lost 3; bases outside the gene matches: 5. This CDR3 has 13 amino acids. The CDR3 DNA follows: TGTGCCAGCAGGGCTGGACAGGACTACGAGCAGTACTTC. The encoded protein is CASRAGQDYEQYF.

The sample holds a few counts of this clone. The CDR3: CASSPGNTGELFF. The CDR3, as DNA: TGTGCCAGCAGTCCCGGGAACACCGGGGAGCTGTTTTTT. The rearrangement links TRBV5-4 to TRBJ2-2; D uncertain. Deletions cut 5 bases from V and 1 base from J, with 6 bases between. The CDR3 loop spans 13 amino acids. Per germline, CDR1 SGHNT and CDR2 YYREEE (reference sequence).

The chain links TRBV2 to TRBJ1-3, with 7 bases identical to TRBD1. CDR1 is SNHLY, CDR2 FYNNEI, per germline. There are 15 residues in the CDR3. Trimming cost V 5 bases and J 0 bases; bases outside gene matches: 4. The CDR3 DNA reads as TGTGCCAGCAGTCGGGACAGCATCTCTGGAAACACCATATATTTT. Protein sequence: CASSRDSISGNTIYF.

The J gene is TRBJ1-1, the V gene TRBV6-6, with a weak D call TRBD1 (6 bases). This CDR3 spans 13 amino acids. Germline assignment: CDR1 MNHNY and CDR2 SVGAGI (reference sequence). Trimming removed 6 bases from V and 4 bases from J, with 12 bases in between. CDR3: CASRHRDGTEAFF. In nucleotides, the CDR3 is TGTGCCAGCAGGCACAGGGATGGCACTGAAGCTTTCTTT.

Written as DNA, the CDR3 is TGCGCCAGCAGCTTGGAGACAGTCATGAACACTGAAGCTTTCTTT. This codes for CASSLETVMNTEAFF. This chain connects TRBV5-1 to TRBJ1-1; maybe TRBD1 (5 bases). The CDR3 runs 15 residues. Germline V gene lookup returns CDR1 SGHRS and CDR2 YFSETQ. The V gene lost 0 bases and the J gene lost 0 bases, with 9 bases spanning the gap.

The J gene is TRBJ1-3, the V gene TRBV14; no firm D call. The CDR3 contains 14 residues. CDR1 is SGHDN and CDR2 is FVKESK in the germline V gene. Deletions cut 1 base from V and 2 bases from J, with 6 bases between. The CDR3 sequence: CASSQGSAGNTIYF. CDR3 bases: TGTGCCAGCAGCCAAGGTTCCGCTGGAAACACCATATATTTT.

The CDR3 sequence: CAIRQQDISGYTF. For the CDR3, the DNA is TGTGCCATCAGGCAACAGGATATCTCTGGCTACACCTTC. The chain employs TRBV10-3 and TRBJ1-2, with D possibly being TRBD1 (5 bases). Germline values: CDR1 ENHRY, CDR2 SYGVKD. Between the trimmed V and J ends, which lost 6 bases and 7 bases, there was a span of 15 bases. The CDR3 is 13 amino acids.

V is TRBV12-2 and J is TRBJ2-6; the tabulated D call, TRBD1, remains unverified against the DNA. TRBV12-2 constitutes a pseudogene. The CDR3 consists of 19 residues. DNA of the CDR3: TGTGCAAGTCGCTTAGCAGAGGACAGGGGCTTCTCTGGGGCCAACGTCCTGACTTTC. Protein: CASRLAEDRGFSGANVLTF.

The chain uses TRBV6-5 and TRBJ1-2; the D gene is possibly TRBD1 (6 bases). Germline CDR1 is MNHEY and CDR2 is SVGAGI. This CDR3 is 15 amino acids long. V lost 2 bases and J 2 bases, leaving 12 bases between the germline ends. For the CDR3, the DNA is TGTGCCAGCAGTTACGATTACAGGGTAAACTATGGCTACACCTTC. Amino acid sequence: CASSYDYRVNYGYTF.